What follows are 11 T cell receptor beta chains derived from one specimen sequenced in a study of blood T cells in healthy people across ages. Using a J-beta primer mix together with a sample-barcoded 5' primer, a second PCR was run for roughly 6 to 11 cycles. TCRdb re-called the 5' RACE reads through MiXCR, storing one row per CDR3 protein. The sample has 1.2 million to 1.5 million distinct CDR3 sequences, approximately 59% seen once. The specimen was blood. Receptors originate from a man between 18 and 29 years old in good health.

This clonotype was picked up one time. V is TRBV2 and J is TRBJ1-1; D is possibly TRBD1 (6 bases). Trimming took off 7 bases at V and 3 bases at J, with 15 bases between the two ends. Germline V lookup: CDR1 SNHLY, CDR2 FYNNEI. This CDR3 has 14 amino acids. CDR3 nucleotide sequence: TGTGCCAGCACCCACAGGGTTGCGGACACTGAAGCTTTCTTT. Encoded protein: CASTHRVADTEAFF. The whole variable domain, filled in from reference TRBV2 and TRBJ1-1, reads EPEVTQTPSHQVTQMGQEVILRCVPISNHLYFYWYRQILGQKVEFLVSFYNNEISEKSEIFDDQFSVERPDGSNFTLKIRSTKLEDSAMYFCASTHRVADTEAFFGQGTRLTVV.

The chain joins TRBV10-3 to TRBJ1-2, with a weak D call TRBD1 (5 bases). From germline, CDR1 is ENHRY and CDR2 SYGVKD. With 4 bases removed from V and 10 bases from J, the gap between germline ends came to 13 bases. This CDR3 spans 12 amino acids. The CDR3: CAISVEMGVYTF. The DNA for the CDR3 is TGTGCCATCAGTGTAGAGATGGGGGTCTACACCTTC.

The gene calls are TRBV7-9 and TRBJ2-7, with 9 bases matching TRBD1. CDR1 SEHNR and CDR2 FQNEAQ come from the germline V gene (reference sequence). J was trimmed by 3 bases and V by 0 bases; bases with no gene match: 9. The length of the CDR3 is 17 residues. CDR3 sequence (DNA): TGTGCCAGCAGCTTAGCCGACCCGGGACAGGGAGACTACGAGCAGTACTTC. The encoded protein is CASSLADPGQGDYEQYF.

The chain uses TRBV20-1 and TRBJ1-4; D unresolved. V dropped 2 bases and J dropped 8 bases, with 9 bases sitting between them. The germline gives CDR1 DFQATT, CDR2 SNEGSKA (reference sequence). This CDR3 is built from 12 residues. This chain's CDR3 is CSARWVDEKLFF. CDR3 in DNA: TGCAGTGCTAGATGGGTGGACGAAAAACTGTTTTTT.

There are a few counts of this clonotype. The rearrangement uses TRBV12-3 or TRBV12-4 and TRBJ2-1; the D gene could be TRBD1 or TRBD2 (5 bases each). Trimming removed 4 bases from V and 7 bases from J, with 8 bases in between. The CDR3 is 12 residues long. The CDR3 coding sequence is TGTGCCAGCAGTTGGGACGTAAATGAGCAGTTCTTC. Translated, it gives CASSWDVNEQFF.

The genes are TRBV6-1 and TRBJ2-7; a weak D match, TRBD1 (5 bases). Germline values: CDR1 MNHNS, CDR2 SASEGT. Trimming removed 5 bases from V and 2 bases from J, with 22 bases in between. This CDR3 is 17 amino acids long. The CDR3: CASSRTPVGARPYEQYF. CDR3 coding DNA: TGTGCCAGCAGTAGAACCCCAGTTGGGGCTAGGCCCTACGAGCAGTACTTC.

In its sample, this clonotype was seen a few times. The rearrangement joins TRBV27 to TRBJ2-7; TRBD2 matches 7 bases. Per the germline V gene, CDR1 is MNHEY and CDR2 is SMNVEV (reference sequence). V was clipped by 8 bases and J by 2 bases; unmatched bases: 9. There are 14 residues in the CDR3. The CDR3 coding sequence is TGTGCCAGCCGCCCCGGGGGGTCGACCTACGAGCAGTACTTC. Protein: CASRPGGSTYEQYF.

In this sample, this clonotype turned up a few times. This chain connects TRBV6-6 to TRBJ1-2, with TRBD1 matching 9 bases. This CDR3 spans 14 amino acids. Losses at the gene ends were 6 bases for V and 4 bases for J; bases not matched to a gene: 6. Looked up from germline, CDR1 is MNHNY and CDR2 is SVGAGI (reference sequence). This CDR3 reads CASSQTGGTYGYTF. CDR3 sequence (DNA): TGTGCCAGCAGCCAGACAGGGGGTACCTATGGCTACACCTTC.

The rearrangement joins TRBV15 to TRBJ2-1; D is ambiguous. Gene TRBJ2-7 matches the end of the DNA better, so the J call may be wrong. Germline V gene data show CDR1 as LNHNV and CDR2 as YYDKDF (reference sequence). There are 12 residues in the CDR3. The CDR3 loop is CATSRDQNEQYF. In DNA form, the CDR3 reads TGTGCCACCAGCAGAGACCAAAATGAGCAGTACTTC.

The gene calls are TRBV30 and TRBJ2-5; D gene unclear. Germline loops: CDR1 GTSNPN, CDR2 SVGIG (reference sequence). V was trimmed by 2 bases and J by 0 bases, leaving 7 bases between them. The CDR3 is made up of 13 amino acids. CDR3: CAWSSVNQETQYF. CDR3 in DNA: TGTGCCTGGAGTTCGGTAAACCAAGAGACCCAGTACTTC.

This clonotype was detected only a few times. This rearrangement joins TRBV12-3 or TRBV12-4 to TRBJ2-7; possibly TRBD1 for D (5 bases). The CDR3 runs to 13 residues. Deletions cut 3 bases from V and 5 bases from J, with 11 bases between. This CDR3 is CASSFLGDNEQYF. CDR3 in DNA: TGTGCCAGCAGTTTCTTAGGGGATAACGAGCAGTACTTC.